A single sample gave rise to the 23 T cell receptor beta chains below, sequenced in a study of PD-1 blockade in classical Hodgkin lymphoma. Brentuximab vedotin exposure varied, and every patient relapsed after autologous stem cell transplantation. TCRdb keeps only in-frame clones here, not all; method: immunoSEQ multiplex PCR. The data hold over 45,000 clones, with over 60% observed a single time. The starting material was peripheral blood mononuclear cells (PBMCs), obtained before the second cycle of nivolumab. The origin of the receptors is a human donor with classical Hodgkin lymphoma.

The chain links TRBV27 to TRBJ2-3, with 9 bases that match TRBD1. The V and J ends lost 6 bases and 4 bases, in that order; junction bases with no gene match: 8. The CDR3 contains 15 residues. Germline CDR1 and CDR2: MNHEY and SMNVEV (reference sequence). The CDR3 nucleotides read TGTGCCAGCAGCTTAAGGACAGGGGAGCCAGATACGCAGTATTTT. It encodes CASSLRTGEPDTQYF.

A single count supports this clone. The J gene is TRBJ2-7, the V gene TRBV19; 10 bases match TRBD1. The CDR3 contains 17 residues. With V trimmed by 2 bases and J by 4 bases, 11 bases remained unmatched. CDR1 and CDR2 from the germline V gene are LNHDA and SQIVND (reference sequence). The CDR3 DNA is TGTGCCAGTAGTATACGTTCTCTGACAGGGGGCCTGTACGAGCAGTACTTC. It translates to CASSIRSLTGGLYEQYF.

This clone occurred once. The CDR3 region is CASGRGRGEAFF. The CDR3 DNA reads TGTGCCAGCGGACGGGGGCGAGGAGAAGCTTTCTTT. The chain is built from TRBV19 and TRBJ1-1; tentatively, D is TRBD1 (6 bases). The ends were cut back, 9 bases at V and 8 bases at J, with 16 bases in the middle. The CDR3 is 12 amino acids. Germline assignment: CDR1 LNHDA and CDR2 SQIVND (reference sequence). Supplemented by reference TRBV19 and TRBJ1-1, the full variable domain reads DGGITQSPKYLFRKEGQNVTLSCEQNLNHDAMYWYRQDPGQGLRLIYYSQIVNDFQKGDIAEGYSVSREKKESFPLTVTSAQKNPTAFYLCASGRGRGEAFFGQGTRLTVV.

The chain couples TRBV10-3 to TRBJ2-2; D unresolved. Deletions cut 3 bases from V and 6 bases from J, with 8 bases between. The CDR3 totals 13 residues. Germline V gives CDR1 ENHRY, CDR2 SYGVKD. The CDR3 spells CAISDASSGELFF. The CDR3, as DNA: TGTGCCATCAGTGACGCCTCGTCCGGGGAGCTGTTTTTT.

This chain uses TRBV11-2 with TRBJ2-2, with D perhaps matching TRBD1 or TRBD2 (5 bases each). With 3 bases removed from V and 1 base from J, the gap between germline ends came to 15 bases. The CDR3 is made up of 17 amino acids. Germline-derived CDR1 and CDR2 are SGHAT and FQNNGV. The CDR3 protein is CASSFKSGTENTGELFF. CDR3 nucleotide sequence: TGTGCCAGCAGCTTCAAATCCGGGACGGAGAACACCGGGGAGCTGTTTTTT.

V gene TRBV27 combines with J gene TRBJ2-7; possible D gene TRBD1, 6 bases. Germline CDR1 reads MNHEY; CDR2 reads SMNVEV (reference sequence). V lost 5 bases, J lost 2 bases, and 13 bases lay in between. The CDR3 loop spans 14 amino acids. CDR3: CASSPLGDTYEQYF. The CDR3 bases are TGTGCCAGCAGTCCCCTTGGGGACACCTACGAGCAGTACTTC.

The rearrangement uses TRBV25-1 and TRBJ2-2; 7 bases align to TRBD1. This CDR3 is built from 15 residues. Germline CDR1 MGHDK, CDR2 SYGVNS. The V and J ends lost 3 bases and 3 bases, in that order; junction bases with no gene match: 4. The CDR3 loop reads CASSEADRDTGELFF. For the CDR3, the DNA is TGTGCCAGCAGTGAGGCTGACAGGGACACCGGGGAGCTGTTTTTT.

CDR3 region: CASSYSMSTDTQYF. The CDR3 bases are TGTGCCAGCAGTTACTCAATGTCCACAGATACGCAGTATTTT. V gene TRBV6-5 combines with J gene TRBJ2-3; no firm D call. Germline loops: CDR1 MNHEY, CDR2 SVGAGI. Trimming removed 0 bases at V and 2 bases at J, with 6 bases between. This CDR3 spans 14 amino acids.

The genes are TRBV10-3 and TRBJ2-5; 12 nucleotides agree with TRBD2. Germline CDR1 ENHRY, CDR2 SYGVKD. The CDR3 has 16 amino acids. V lost 4 bases, J lost 5 bases, and 8 bases stayed unmatched. The CDR3 sequence is CAISARTSGAQETQYF. As DNA, the CDR3 is TGTGCCATCAGTGCCAGGACTAGCGGGGCCCAGGAGACCCAGTACTTC.

This clone occurred a few times. The chain combines TRBV7-6 with TRBJ2-6, with D maybe TRBD2 (5 bases). The CDR3 loop spans 18 amino acids. With 1 base removed from V and 4 bases from J, the gap between germline ends came to 17 bases. From germline, CDR1 is SGHVS and CDR2 FNYEAQ. DNA for the CDR3: TGTGCCAGCAGCTTAGTTGAAGTCCAACGAGGGGGGGCCAACGTCCTGACTTTC. Residues: CASSLVEVQRGGANVLTF.

In its sample, this clone was seen once. The chain links TRBV30 to TRBJ2-3, with D perhaps assigned TRBD1 or TRBD2 (5 bases each). V lost 4 bases to trimming and J lost 5 bases, with 10 bases between them. There are 12 residues in the CDR3. Germline V gives CDR1 GTSNPN, CDR2 SVGIG (reference sequence). In nucleotides, the CDR3 is TGTGCCTGGATAGAGGGGCTAGATACGCAGTATTTT. Protein: CAWIEGLDTQYF.

The chain uses TRBV11-2 and TRBJ1-1; 9 bases map to TRBD1. With 5 bases clipped from V and 5 bases from J, the junction kept 9 bases outside the gene matches. The germline V gene has CDR1 SGHAT and CDR2 FQNNGV. CDR3 length: 15 residues. The CDR3 sequence is CASSPLQGAGTEAFF. CDR3 nucleotide sequence: TGTGCCAGCAGCCCATTACAGGGGGCGGGGACTGAAGCTTTCTTT.

The chain recombines TRBV30 with TRBJ2-3; 9 bases fit TRBD2. The CDR3 is 13 residues long. J lost 4 bases, V lost 5 bases, and 4 bases had no gene match. Germline V gene sequence: CDR1 GTSNPN, CDR2 SVGIG (reference sequence). The CDR3 DNA sequence: TGTGCCTGGGCCCGACTAGCGGCAGATACGCAGTATTTT. Protein sequence: CAWARLAADTQYF.

In this sample, this clone turned up once. The chain is built from TRBV18 and TRBJ1-4, with TRBD1 matching over 7 bases. With V trimmed by 5 bases and J by 8 bases, 8 bases remained unmatched. Germline CDR1 is KGHSH and CDR2 is LQKENI. The CDR3 is 14 residues long. CDR3 bases: TGTGCCAGCTCAACACAGGGGAGAGGAGAAAAACTGTTTTTT. This encodes CASSTQGRGEKLFF. The full variable domain, its missing parts supplied by reference TRBV18 and TRBJ1-4, is NAGVMQNPRHLVRRRGQEARLRCSPMKGHSHVYWYRQLPEEGLKFMVYLQKENIIDESGMPKERFSAEFPKEGPSILRIQQVVRGDSAAYFCASSTQGRGEKLFFGSGTQLSVL.

CDR3 in DNA: TGTGCCAGCAGTGGCCAGACAGGGGGCACTGAAGCTTTCTTT. Residues: CASSGQTGGTEAFF. V gene TRBV6-1 combines with J gene TRBJ1-1; TRBD1 matches at 9 bases. Germline V gene data show CDR1 as MNHNS and CDR2 as SASEGT. The CDR3 is 14 residues long. V lost 4 bases, J lost 4 bases, and 4 bases stayed unmatched.

The chain joins TRBV19 to TRBJ2-7; TRBD1 matches 8 bases. Losses at the gene ends were 1 base for V and 0 bases for J; bases not matched to a gene: 2. This CDR3 has 15 amino acids. Germline V CDR1 and CDR2: LNHDA, SQIVND (reference sequence). The CDR3 spells CASSIGTGSSYEQYF. The CDR3 bases are TGTGCCAGTAGTATAGGGACAGGGAGCTCCTACGAGCAGTACTTC. The complete variable domain, with remaining parts taken from reference TRBV19 and TRBJ2-7, reads DGGITQSPKYLFRKEGQNVTLSCEQNLNHDAMYWYRQDPGQGLRLIYYSQIVNDFQKGDIAEGYSVSREKKESFPLTVTSAQKNPTAFYLCASSIGTGSSYEQYFGPGTRLTVT.

As concerns this clone: This sample includes further DNA sequences coding for the same CDR3. The chain carries TRBV6-5 and TRBJ1-2, with TRBD1 matching over 7 bases. The CDR3 runs to 13 residues. Trimming removed 6 bases from V and 5 bases from J; junction bases left unmatched: 6. Germline CDR1 and CDR2: MNHEY and SVGAGI. The CDR3 spells CASSPTGIYGYTF. Written as DNA, the CDR3 is TGTGCCAGCAGCCCGACAGGGATATATGGCTACACCTTC.

A single count supports this clone. The J gene is TRBJ1-2, the V gene TRBV2; no definite D call. CDR1 is SNHLY, CDR2 FYNNEI, per germline. The CDR3 runs to 13 residues. V shed 3 bases and J shed 6 bases, with 11 bases lying between them. The CDR3 coding sequence is TGTGCCAGCAGTGACCGCAAAACGGATGGCTACACCTTC. Protein: CASSDRKTDGYTF. Full variable domain (remainder filled in from reference TRBV2 and TRBJ1-2): EPEVTQTPSHQVTQMGQEVILRCVPISNHLYFYWYRQILGQKVEFLVSFYNNEISEKSEIFDDQFSVERPDGSNFTLKIRSTKLEDSAMYFCASSDRKTDGYTFGSGTRLTVV.

The rearrangement joins TRBV9 to TRBJ2-1, with 10 bases lining up with TRBD2. Germline lookup yields CDR1 SGDLS and CDR2 YYNGEE. The CDR3 is 20 amino acids. V trimming: 0 bases; J trimming: 0 bases; junction bases outside the gene matches: 12. The DNA of the CDR3 is TGTGCCAGCAGCGTAGGTCCCGGACTAGCGGCCCCGAGCTCCTACAATGAGCAGTTCTTC. This gives the protein CASSVGPGLAAPSSYNEQFF.

The chain combines TRBV6-1 with TRBJ1-1; a weak D match, TRBD1 (5 bases). The germline gives CDR1 MNHNS, CDR2 SASEGT. The CDR3 contains 14 residues. The V and J ends lost 4 bases and 10 bases respectively, with 19 bases between them. The CDR3 DNA is TGTGCCAGCAGTGGGTTTCAGGGAACTGGTGGAGCTTTCTTT. Encoded protein: CASSGFQGTGGAFF.

The chain recombines TRBV6-1 with TRBJ2-5; D gene unclear. CDR3 size: 12 residues. Deletions cut 3 bases from V and 2 bases from J, with 4 bases between. Per germline, CDR1 MNHNS and CDR2 SASEGT. The CDR3 DNA reads TGTGCCAGCAGTGACGTGCAAGAGACCCAGTACTTC. Its translation: CASSDVQETQYF.

This clone occurred once. The CDR3 is CASSRLAGSYEQYF. The CDR3 nucleotides are TGTGCCAGCAGCCGACTAGCGGGATCCTACGAGCAGTACTTC. The chain uses TRBV7-6 and TRBJ2-7; 11 nucleotides line up with TRBD2. J lost 1 base, V lost 5 bases, and 1 base had no gene match. CDR3 length equals 14 residues. From germline, CDR1 is SGHVS and CDR2 FNYEAQ.

The gene calls are TRBV7-9 and TRBJ1-4; no clear D gene. V was shortened by 3 bases and J by 0 bases, with 8 bases between the two germline ends. This CDR3 comprises 15 residues. Looked up from germline, CDR1 is SEHNR and CDR2 is FQNEAQ (reference sequence). The CDR3 DNA sequence: TGTGCCAGCAGCTTGTTGGCAGCAACTAATGAAAAACTGTTTTTT. This encodes CASSLLAATNEKLFF. Drawing the rest from reference TRBV7-9 and TRBJ1-4, the complete variable domain is DTGVSQNPRHKITKRGQNVTFRCDPISEHNRLYWYRQTLGQGPEFLTYFQNEAQLEKSRLLSDRFSAERPKGSFSTLEIQRTEQGDSAMYLCASSLLAATNEKLFFGSGTQLSVL.